This section outlines one T cell receptor (beta chain) sequence together with its context. Its cognate antigen is unknown. Every subset had its genomic DNA shared out evenly among several immunoSEQ plates. TCRdb's copy holds only in-frame clones and misses some; the assay was immunoSEQ multiplex PCR. The sample carries 200,000 to 250,000 clones, about 69% recorded once. The data are from a study of shared clonotypes between healthy human individuals. The CDR3 is made up of 18 amino acids. The germline CDR1 and CDR2 sequences are SEHNR and FQNEAQ (reference sequence). V was pared by 2 bases and J by 4 bases, with 13 bases of the junction left unmatched. Study observations and caveats: Limitation of the genetic and exposure-history diversity represented came from the few donors. A handful of donors had 4% to 5% of their naive CD4 clonotypes in common.

Partitioning of CD4+ cells yielded a CD45RA+ naive subset and a CD45RA-negative memory subset. Material for sequencing was memory CD4+ T cells sorted from blood. Subset in this sample: CD45RA-negative fraction. This sequence was found in a man in his thirties or forties in good health. The gene calls are TRBV7-9 and TRBJ1-5; 8 nucleotides line up with TRBD1. Here the CDR3 reads CASSLSPIRTGRNQPQHF. In DNA form, the CDR3 reads TGTGCCAGCAGCTTATCGCCTATCCGGACAGGGCGAAATCAGCCCCAGCATTTT.